Listed below are T cell receptor beta chains from one sample, sequenced in a study of shared clonotypes between healthy human individuals. The protocol was immunoSEQ multiplex PCR, while the TCRdb copy is restricted to in-frame clones and leaves out a portion. The table records around 980,000 clones, around 82% of them present only once. Sample: memory CD4+ T cells from PBMCs. The receptor source for this set is a young man in good health. Some clones in this sample may be carry-over from other donors' samples. Each CDR3 is given with its conserved first and last residue. A D gene is named only where the DNA matches it firmly. A clone size is listed for some rows: how often the clone was seen (once, few, many), or a class if it is expanded.

V gene: TRBV5-1; D gene: TRBD1; J gene: TRBJ2-5; clone size: NA; CDR3 protein: CASSEKGQPWETQYF; CDR3 DNA: TGCGCCAGCAGCGAGAAGGGACAGCCCTGGGAGACCCAGTACTTC
V gene: TRBV2; D gene: TRBD2; J gene: TRBJ2-3; clone size: NA; CDR3 protein: CATWTSGSTDTQYF; CDR3 DNA: TGTGCCACCTGGACTAGCGGGAGCACAGATACGCAGTATTTT
V gene: TRBV5-1; D gene: TRBD1; J gene: TRBJ2-7; clone size: once; CDR3 protein: CASSHSGTGGYEQYF; CDR3 DNA: TGCGCCAGCAGCCACTCCGGGACAGGGGGCTACGAGCAGTACTTC
V gene: TRBV5-6; D gene: TRBD2; J gene: TRBJ2-1; clone size: NA; CDR3 protein: CASSSTSGSVLSSYNEQFF; CDR3 DNA: TGTGCCAGCAGCTCGACTAGCGGGAGTGTACTAAGCTCCTACAATGAGCAGTTCTTC
V gene: TRBV11-1; D gene: TRBD2; J gene: TRBJ2-7; clone size: NA; CDR3 protein: CASSLGLAAVYEQYF; CDR3 DNA: TGTGCCAGCAGCTTAGGACTAGCGGCCGTCTACGAGCAGTACTTC
V gene: TRBV28; D gene: NA; J gene: TRBJ2-5; clone size: NA; CDR3 protein: CASSFFSLGLETQYF; CDR3 DNA: TGTGCCAGCAGTTTTTTTTCTTTGGGGTTAGAGACCCAGTACTTC
V gene: TRBV10-3; D gene: TRBD2; J gene: TRBJ2-5; clone size: NA; CDR3 protein: CAISSTSGKGETQYF; CDR3 DNA: TGTGCCATCAGTTCGACTAGCGGGAAGGGAGAGACCCAGTACTTC
V gene: TRBV15; D gene: TRBD2; J gene: TRBJ2-1; clone size: NA; CDR3 protein: CATSREWGTSGEQFF; CDR3 DNA: TGTGCCACCAGCAGAGAGTGGGGAACTAGCGGTGAGCAGTTCTTC
V gene: TRBV7-2; D gene: TRBD2; J gene: TRBJ2-3; clone size: NA; CDR3 protein: CASSLRIAGVADTQYF; CDR3 DNA: TGTGCCAGCAGCTTACGGATAGCGGGAGTGGCAGACACGCAGTATTTT
V gene: TRBV6-6; D gene: NA; J gene: TRBJ1-1; clone size: NA; CDR3 protein: CASSYSGRDTEAFF; CDR3 DNA: TGTGCCAGCAGTTACAGTGGTAGGGACACTGAAGCTTTCTTT
V gene: TRBV20-1; D gene: NA; J gene: TRBJ2-7; clone size: NA; CDR3 protein: CSAGGPRHF; CDR3 DNA: TGCAGTGCGGGAGGCCCCCGGCACTTC
V gene: TRBV2; D gene: NA; J gene: TRBJ1-4; clone size: NA; CDR3 protein: CASREGRTNEKLFF; CDR3 DNA: TGTGCCAGCAGAGAAGGGAGGACTAATGAAAAACTGTTTTTT
V gene: TRBV18; D gene: NA; J gene: TRBJ1-5; clone size: few; CDR3 protein: CASSPGLSNQPQHF; CDR3 DNA: TGTGCCAGCTCACCGGGACTGAGCAATCAGCCCCAGCATTTT
V gene: TRBV5-1; D gene: NA; J gene: TRBJ2-7; clone size: NA; CDR3 protein: CASSYFGLTPGEQYF; CDR3 DNA: TGCGCCAGCAGCTATTTTGGACTCACCCCAGGCGAGCAGTACTTC
V gene: TRBV19; D gene: NA; J gene: TRBJ2-6; clone size: once; CDR3 protein: CASSRGTAPSGANVLTF; CDR3 DNA: TGTGCCAGTAGTAGGGGGACGGCCCCTTCTGGGGCCAACGTCCTGACTTTC
V gene: TRBV7-8; D gene: NA; J gene: TRBJ1-1; clone size: once; CDR3 protein: CASRRGAEAFF; CDR3 DNA: TGTGCCAGCCGGAGGGGGGCTGAAGCTTTCTTT
V gene: TRBV5-1; D gene: NA; J gene: TRBJ2-7; clone size: NA; CDR3 protein: CASSLSPGVWGYEQYF; CDR3 DNA: TGCGCCAGCAGCTTGTCCCCGGGGGTCTGGGGGTACGAGCAGTACTTC
V gene: TRBV5-6; D gene: NA; J gene: TRBJ2-7; clone size: NA; CDR3 protein: CASSLDYEQYF; CDR3 DNA: TGTGCCAGCAGCTTGGATTACGAGCAGTACTTC
V gene: TRBV5-4; D gene: TRBD2; J gene: TRBJ2-1; clone size: once; CDR3 protein: CASSVSGSSYNEQFF; CDR3 DNA: TGTGCCAGCAGCGTAAGCGGGAGCTCCTACAATGAGCAGTTCTTC
V gene: TRBV5-1; D gene: NA; J gene: TRBJ2-7; clone size: NA; CDR3 protein: CASSSGSGPLYYEQYF; CDR3 DNA: TGCGCCAGCAGCTCCGGGTCGGGTCCTTTGTATTACGAGCAGTACTTC
V gene: TRBV5-1; D gene: NA; J gene: TRBJ1-5; clone size: NA; CDR3 protein: CASSLESGAPQPQHF; CDR3 DNA: TGCGCCAGCAGCTTGGAGTCAGGGGCCCCTCAGCCCCAGCATTTT
V gene: TRBV5-1; D gene: NA; J gene: TRBJ1-1; clone size: NA; CDR3 protein: CASSRGLDTEAFF; CDR3 DNA: TGCGCCAGCAGCCGGGGGTTGGACACTGAAGCTTTCTTT
V gene: TRBV5-1; D gene: NA; J gene: TRBJ2-3; clone size: NA; CDR3 protein: CASSHRTTSTDTQYF; CDR3 DNA: TGCGCCAGCAGCCACCGGACTACTAGCACAGATACGCAGTATTTT
V gene: TRBV2; D gene: TRBD1; J gene: TRBJ1-5; clone size: few; CDR3 protein: CASTGTGNQPQHF; CDR3 DNA: TGTGCCAGCACTGGGACAGGCAATCAGCCCCAGCATTTT
V gene: TRBV7-3; D gene: NA; J gene: TRBJ2-2; clone size: NA; CDR3 protein: CASSPASGTGELFF; CDR3 DNA: TGTGCCAGCAGCCCAGCCTCAGGCACCGGGGAGCTGTTTTTT
V gene: TRBV6-5; D gene: NA; J gene: TRBJ1-5; clone size: NA; CDR3 protein: CASSSGLGNQPQHF; CDR3 DNA: TGTGCCAGCAGTTCTGGGTTGGGCAATCAGCCCCAGCATTTT
V gene: TRBV11-2; D gene: NA; J gene: TRBJ1-2; clone size: NA; CDR3 protein: CASSRRIPEAGYTF; CDR3 DNA: TGTGCCAGCAGCCGCAGAATCCCGGAAGCTGGCTACACCTTC
V gene: TRBV7-2; D gene: NA; J gene: TRBJ2-3; clone size: few; CDR3 protein: CASSLWGAGDTQYF; CDR3 DNA: TGTGCCAGCAGCTTATGGGGGGCTGGAGATACGCAGTATTTT
V gene: TRBV11-1; D gene: NA; J gene: TRBJ1-1; clone size: NA; CDR3 protein: CASSLWGSEAFF; CDR3 DNA: TGTGCCAGCAGCTTATGGGGTTCTGAAGCTTTCTTT
V gene: TRBV28; D gene: NA; J gene: TRBJ2-7; clone size: NA; CDR3 protein: CASSRTNYEQYF; CDR3 DNA: TGTGCCAGCAGCCGGACCAACTACGAGCAGTACTTC